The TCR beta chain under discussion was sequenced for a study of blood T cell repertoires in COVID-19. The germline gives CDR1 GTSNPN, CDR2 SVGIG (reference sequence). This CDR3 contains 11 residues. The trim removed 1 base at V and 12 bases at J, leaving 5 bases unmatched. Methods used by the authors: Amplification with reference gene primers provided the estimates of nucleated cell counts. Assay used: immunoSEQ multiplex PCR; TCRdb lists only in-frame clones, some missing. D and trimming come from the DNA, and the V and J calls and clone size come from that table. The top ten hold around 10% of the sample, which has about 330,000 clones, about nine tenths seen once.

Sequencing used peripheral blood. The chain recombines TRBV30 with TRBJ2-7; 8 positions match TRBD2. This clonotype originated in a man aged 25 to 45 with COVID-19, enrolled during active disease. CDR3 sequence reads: CAWSALAGMYF. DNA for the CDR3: TGTGCCTGGAGTGCTTTAGCGGGAATGTACTTC.